This T cell receptor beta chain originates from a study of neurological immune-mediated disorders (dated by TCRdb to the late 2010s). About the full investigation: Among the 34 multiple sclerosis patients, relapsing-remitting MS accounted for around 31 and secondary progressive MS accounted for 3. Using UMI-based sequencing, the study compared peripheral blood TCR-beta repertoires from patients with HTLV-I-associated myelopathy (HAM/TSP), patients with multiple sclerosis, and healthy controls. Longitudinal samples, technical triplicates and paired sorted CD4+ and CD8+ T-cell subsets, alongside PBMC samples, were included among the approximately 110 TCR-beta libraries. The cohort included 68 subjects: about 15 with HAM/TSP, around 34 with multiple sclerosis, and approximately 20 healthy controls.

Unsorted PBMC libraries were generated from 2 million PBMCs stored in RNAlater at -80 °C until RNA extraction. Multiple sclerosis patients were enrolled in a US clinical protocol evaluating disease progression by magnetic resonance imaging. Peripheral blood was subjected to Ficoll-Hypaque density gradient centrifugation to isolate PBMCs, which were then cryopreserved in liquid nitrogen. Per the germline V gene, MGHRA is the CDR1 and YSYEKL is the CDR2. Compared with germline, V lacks 0 bases and J lacks 1 base; bases without a gene match: 1. Spanning cysteine to phenylalanine, the CDR3 consists of 16 amino acids. Only the CDR3 DNA is retained, 48 bases long and in frame from the first base. The full study reports these points: No identical CDR3 amino acid sequences were found to be shared among expanded clones across subjects, suggesting that TCR-beta repertoires were private in all groups. TCR clonal expansion was greatest in HAM/TSP patients and smallest in MS patients, who ranked below even healthy controls. In phylogenetic analysis, the repertoires of 18 of 34 MS patients grouped into a cluster of related CDR3 sequences, which suggests a possible signature at the repertoire level. No association of the MS cluster with clinical or MRI features was observed, and the need for larger cohorts was stated by the authors.

On this clonotype: What antigen it recognizes has not been identified. Base qualities are not at hand, and no much larger clone is one base apart.

To synthesize cDNA, template-switch 5'RACE was performed with a primer carrying a 10-nucleotide random unique molecular identifier so that each TCR transcript was tagged. Over 180 million TCR-beta sequences, covering 15-18 subjects, were produced in each sequencing run. Total RNA was extracted with the RNeasy kit. TCR-beta VDJ regions were amplified with primers for the TCR constant region and the 5'RACE anchor, using the KAPA Real-time Library Amplification kit. Sample indexes and Illumina adaptors were added in a first PCR, and a second PCR then increased library yield. After Ampure bead purification, the roughly 650 bp TCR product was size-selected on a 2% E-gel SizeSelection system. Before pooling, libraries had their quality checked on a Bioanalyzer, their concentration measured with Qubit, and their quantity determined with the Kapa Library Quantification kit. An Illumina HiSeq 2500 sequenced the libraries paired-end 2 x 150 bp. To increase sequence diversity, about 25-31% phiX was spiked into each library pool. Concerning the study's data processing: The quality-filtered reads were processed with the UMI-based MiGEC pipeline, whose error correction step removed more than 85% of the raw TCR sequences. VDJ genes were aligned to IMGT germline references, and clonotypes were defined by unique CDR3 amino acid sequence plus V-J genes. Clonal expansion, Shannon diversity, and CDR3 relatedness (CalcPairwiseDistances, ClusterSamples) were evaluated with VDJtools, and phylogenetic trees were built with CLCbio workbench. Using coefficient-of-variation modelling across technical triplicates, the study counted a clone as expanded if it had at least 8 unique UMIs. TCRdb passed the public sequencing reads through fastp at Q25 and MiXCR, retaining productive beta sequences. Under each unique CDR3 protein, matching rows form one entry showing the most common genes and DNA. The V and J calls were not made by the authors but by TCRdb's processing. This sample has 100,000 or so distinct CDR3 sequences in its table, and 3.5% to 4% of those were observed once. The leading ten clones occupy around 6% of the sample.

The source of this sequence is a woman in her late teens or twenties with multiple sclerosis. Source material: PBMCs. The chain is assembled from TRBV4-1 and TRBJ1-4, and TRBD1 matches 8 of the central bases. The CDR3 amino acid sequence is: CASSQEDRGTNEKLFF. The base sequence is TGCGCCAGCAGCCAAGAAGACAGGGGAACTAATGAAAAACTGTTTTTT.